This T cell receptor beta chain was profiled in a study of cytomegalovirus exposure and HLA in healthy donors. Study in general: From 170 million or so T cells, an earlier analysis saw 120 million or so unique TCR beta sequences.

General study findings and limits: For presence/absence analyses, sequencing depth was assumed to be roughly uniform across donors.

The CDR3 is made up of 14 amino acids. Per the germline V gene, CDR1 is SGHDT and CDR2 is YYEEEE. V gave up 1 base and J gave up 11 bases, with 13 bases separating them. On this clone: The antigen remains unidentified.

PCR primers comprised 60 Vbeta and 13 Jbeta primers. The method was immunoSEQ multiplex PCR; TCRdb's version includes in-frame clones alone and lacks a portion of them. The sample includes some 170,000 clones, roughly four fifths of them seen just once. The sequence came from a man in his forties or fifties in good health and CMV-seropositive. The source material was PBMCs. This sequence joins TRBV5-6 and TRBJ1-6; TRBD1 might be the D (6 bases). The CDR3 coding sequence is TGTGCCAGCAGCTTGAACAGGGTCTCGGCACCCCTCCACTTT. This sequence encodes CASSLNRVSAPLHF.